A selection of T cell receptor beta chains follows, all from one sample in a study of glioma-infiltrating T cells after dendritic cell vaccination. Using immunoSEQ multiplex PCR, the repertoire was profiled, and TCRdb retains in-frame clones only, with some absent. The sample has about 50,000 clones, over 75% seen once. The sample in question was blood, obtained after dendritic cell vaccination. These receptors were collected from a human donor with glioblastoma. Each CDR3 is given with its conserved first and last residue. Each record gives: D gene, V gene, CDR3 length, J gene, CDR3 protein. The D gene is left open where the match is weak.

>.|TRBV4-3|15|TRBJ2-7
CASSQDNRVTYEQYF
>.|TRBV5-1|15|TRBJ1-1
CASSLGGLMNTEAFF
>.|TRBV27|15|TRBJ2-3
CASSFTQGGTDTQYF
>TRBD1|TRBV4-3|18|TRBJ2-3
CASSQDLNGQGAAATQYF
>TRBD1|TRBV19|18|TRBJ1-5
CASSKITGGGWSNQPQHF
>.|TRBV7-6|15|TRBJ2-5
CASSLVASTGETQYF
>TRBD1|TRBV5-6|14|TRBJ1-2
CASSFQGAAYGYTF
>TRBD1|TRBV10-3|14|TRBJ1-2
CAISARDREAGYTF
>.|TRBV14|15|TRBJ1-1
CASSQDWGLGTEAFF
>.|TRBV4-1|17|TRBJ2-5
CASSQGVQGINLGTQYF
>TRBD1|TRBV6-5|13|TRBJ1-2
CASSSPRGPGYTF
>TRBD1|TRBV10-1|15|TRBJ2-5
CASSGADRGLETQYF
>TRBD1|TRBV7-9|16|TRBJ1-4
CASSSPLGTGGEKLFF
>.|TRBV7-9|14|TRBJ2-5
CASSLGGGRETQYF
>.|TRBV5-1|13|TRBJ2-3
CASSLEPVHTQYF
>TRBD2|TRBV2|14|TRBJ2-1
CASTGLAGINEQFF
>.|TRBV11-3|17|TRBJ1-2
CASSLDLGGAANYGYTF
>.|TRBV10-1|16|TRBJ2-5
CASSESRAGLQETQYF
>.|TRBV4-2|15|TRBJ2-1
CASSLNRGGYNEQFF
>.|TRBV4-3|14|TRBJ2-2
CASSQRGNTGELFF
>.|TRBV4-3|13|TRBJ1-1
CASSQGVGTEAFF
>.|TRBV5-5|14|TRBJ2-7
CASSLFGGPYEQYF
>TRBD1|TRBV23-1|23|TRBJ1-4
CASRLSFRQGPRSRYLTNEKLFF
>.|TRBV6-6|11|TRBJ2-7
CASSYSNEQYF
>.|TRBV7-3|18|TRBJ1-5
CASSSKFRGSERNQPQHF
>.|TRBV9|14|TRBJ2-3
CASSGVTGTDTQYF
>.|TRBV5-5|12|TRBJ2-7
CASSLGEYEQYF
>TRBD2|TRBV7-2|18|TRBJ2-1
CASSLRGSGGRTYNEQFF
>.|TRBV11-3|18|TRBJ2-4
CAGDFTAGLRLAKNIQYF
>TRBD1|TRBV6-6|15|TRBJ2-4
CASSAGGAGKNIQYF
>.|TRBV27|13|TRBJ2-7
CASSLSETTEQYF
>.|TRBV7-9|15|TRBJ2-6
CAFGAGAAGANVLTF
>.|TRBV25-1|15|TRBJ1-2
CASSELGGGPQGYTF